This TCR beta chain was identified in a study of shared clonotypes between healthy human individuals. Findings and limits, study-wide: Sharing across four donors was highest in naive CD4 (around 5%) and lowest in memory CD8 (0.4%).

This table comes from immunoSEQ multiplex PCR, and its TCRdb copy is limited to in-frame clones, with some not included. Among about 380,000 clones listed, 96% were seen once. Points on this clone: The antigen is unknown.

V was pared by 5 bases and J by 0 bases, with 14 bases between. CDR1 and CDR2 from the germline V gene are MDHEN and SYDVKM. This CDR3 is built from 15 residues. The donor population consisted of healthy HIV-negative adults with no recent acute infections or vaccinations. CD8 memory fractions consisted of CD45RO+ and CCR7-negative CD45RA+ TemRA cells together. The TCR was taken from a man younger than 40 in good health. The material sequenced was memory CD8+ T cells sorted from blood. Specified subset: CD45RO+ cells pooled with CCR7-negative TemRA cells. V usage is TRBV28 and J usage is TRBJ2-7; D is perhaps TRBD1 (5 bases). CDR3 nucleotides: TGTGCCAGCAGTCGAACCTGGACAATCTCCTACGAGCAGTACTTC. It yields the protein CASSRTWTISYEQYF. The whole variable domain, remainder taken from reference TRBV28 and TRBJ2-7, is DVKVTQSSRYLVKRTGEKVFLECVQDMDHENMFWYRQDPGLGLRLIYFSYDVKMKEKGDIPEGYSVSREKKERFSLILESASTNQTSMYLCASSRTWTISYEQYFGPGTRLTVT.